This TCR beta chain is drawn from a study of blood T cell repertoires in COVID-19. Study overall: T cells, B-cell-depleted T cells, or PBMCs provided the cDNA or gDNA that served as material.

Everyone who took part was roughly 18 to 89 years old, and they came from fewer than 25 US areas. Grouping used clinical history reported by participants in a survey and questionnaire. Germline lookup yields CDR1 SGHDT and CDR2 YYEEEE. V lost 4 bases and J lost 5, with 13 bases in between. The CDR3 consists of 13 residues. The assay was immunoSEQ multiplex PCR, and TCRdb's table has in-frame clones only and misses some. The table lists around 250,000 clones, roughly 81% of them singletons. The chain carries TRBV5-6 and TRBJ2-7, with D perhaps TRBD1 (5 bases). Sequenced: PBMCs or T cells enriched from blood (not recorded which). This receptor was taken from a woman aged 45 to 65 who had been exposed to COVID-19. CDR3 nucleotides: TGTGCCAGCAGCCTCTGGGGCGGTAACGAGCAGTACTTC. Translating gives CASSLWGGNEQYF.